The 10 T cell receptor beta chains reported below all come from one sample, sequenced in a study of cytomegalovirus exposure and HLA in healthy donors. Researchers ran the PCR with 60 Vbeta and 13 Jbeta primers. The method was immunoSEQ multiplex PCR; TCRdb's version includes in-frame clones alone and lacks a portion of them. The profile covers more than 110,000 clones, with 73% appearing a single time and about 15% taken by the ten largest. Material: PBMCs. Receptor source: a human donor in good health.

V usage is TRBV20-1 and J usage is TRBJ2-5; D may be TRBD2 (5 bases). Looked up from germline, CDR1 is DFQATT and CDR2 is SNEGSKA (reference sequence). CDR3 length: 10 amino acids. Trimming shortened V by 7 bases and J by 2 bases, and 5 bases separated the two germline ends. The CDR3 is CSGTQETQYF. CDR3 nucleotide sequence: TGCAGTGGGACTCAAGAGACCCAGTACTTC.

The table lists this clone with a count of one. The chain recombines TRBV18 with TRBJ1-3, with 7 bases fitting TRBD1. Germline V gene data show CDR1 as KGHSH and CDR2 as LQKENI. Germline trimming cut 6 bases from V and 1 base from J; bases unmatched to any gene: 6. This CDR3 region has 15 residues. The chain's CDR3 is CASSRMTGSGNTIYF. DNA for the CDR3: TGTGCCAGCTCTCGGATGACAGGGTCTGGAAACACCATATATTTT.

CDR3 DNA sequence: TGTGCCAGCAGCTCGGGACTGCGCGATCAGCCCCAGCATTTT. Translated: CASSSGLRDQPQHF. The chain links TRBV5-6 to TRBJ1-5, with D perhaps matching TRBD1 (5 bases). Germline V lookup: CDR1 SGHDT, CDR2 YYEEEE. There are 14 residues in the CDR3. With 3 bases removed from V and 5 bases from J, the gap between germline ends came to 12 bases.

The rearrangement uses TRBV10-3 and TRBJ2-7, with 9 positions matching TRBD2. With V trimmed by 0 bases and J by 5 bases, 5 bases remained unmatched. The CDR3 is 15 amino acids. CDR1 and CDR2 from the germline V gene are ENHRY and SYGVKD. The CDR3 is CAISESRTSANEQYF. CDR3 nucleotides: TGTGCCATCAGTGAGTCGAGGACTAGCGCTAACGAGCAGTACTTC.

The CDR3 protein is CASSVAAGLTGELFF. The CDR3 DNA is TGTGCCAGCAGCGTAGCTGCAGGGCTTACCGGGGAGCTGTTTTTT. This chain links TRBV9 with TRBJ2-2; possibly TRBD1 for D (5 bases). Trimming left V 0 bases short and J 5 bases short, with 11 bases between. CDR3 length equals 15 residues. Germline CDR1 reads SGDLS; CDR2 reads YYNGEE.

This clone occurred a few times. This rearrangement joins TRBV13 to TRBJ2-7, with a weak D call TRBD1 (5 bases). The CDR3 totals 13 residues. The V gene lost 4 bases and the J gene lost 0 bases, with 7 bases spanning the gap. Germline-derived CDR1 and CDR2 are PRHDT and FYEKMQ (reference sequence). This chain's CDR3 is CASSSDSSYEQYF. CDR3 in DNA: TGTGCCAGCAGCTCCGACAGCTCCTACGAGCAGTACTTC. The whole variable domain, filled in from reference TRBV13 and TRBJ2-7, reads AAGVIQSPRHLIKEKRETATLKCYPIPRHDTVYWYQQGPGQDPQFLISFYEKMQSDKGSIPDRFSAQQFSDYHSELNMSSLELGDSALYFCASSSDSSYEQYFGPGTRLTVT.

The chain recombines TRBV6-1 with TRBJ1-5; no definite D call. With 5 bases removed from V and 0 bases from J, the gap between germline ends came to 11 bases. The length of the CDR3 is 15 residues. Germline V CDR1 and CDR2: MNHNS, SASEGT. CDR3 sequence (DNA): TGTGCCAGCAGTTCATGGACTGATAGCAATCAGCCCCAGCATTTT. Its translation is CASSSWTDSNQPQHF.

As DNA, the CDR3 is TGTGCCAGCAGCATAACTAGCGGGGGGAGCAATGAGCAGTTCTTC. This codes for CASSITSGGSNEQFF. V usage is TRBV7-6 and J usage is TRBJ2-1; TRBD2 aligns across 12 bases. V shed 5 bases, J shed 6 bases, and the junction held 5 bases outside the gene matches. Germline V gene sequence: CDR1 SGHVS, CDR2 FNYEAQ. The CDR3 length is 15 residues.

J is TRBJ2-1 and V is TRBV25-1, with 15 bases fitting TRBD2. CDR1 is MGHDK, CDR2 SYGVNS, per germline. Trimming at V came to 5 bases and at J to 9 bases, leaving 2 bases not matched to a gene. This CDR3 contains 14 residues. For the CDR3, the DNA is TGTGCCAGCAGTCGGACTAGCGGGAGGGGTGAGCAGTTCTTC. Its protein product is CASSRTSGRGEQFF.

This clone appeared a single time. The CDR3 DNA sequence: TGTGCCAGCAGTACCGGGACTCGATACAATCAGCCCCAGCATTTT. This gives the protein CASSTGTRYNQPQHF. This sequence joins TRBV6-1 and TRBJ1-5; D possibly corresponds to TRBD1 (5 bases). There are 15 residues in the CDR3. V shed 5 bases and J shed 3 bases, with 14 bases lying between them. Germline assignment: CDR1 MNHNS and CDR2 SASEGT.